The 10 T cell receptor beta chains presented below share a single source sample, sequenced in a study of blood T cell repertoires in COVID-19. This table comes from immunoSEQ multiplex PCR, and its TCRdb copy is limited to in-frame clones, with some not included. The table shows about 240,000 clones, with about 90% occurring only once. Sequencing used PBMCs or T cells enriched from blood (not recorded which). Every receptor here comes from a woman aged 40 to 49 with acute COVID-19.

This sequence joins TRBV7-9 and TRBJ2-5; 11 nucleotides agree with TRBD2. Germline-derived CDR1 and CDR2 are SEHNR and FQNEAQ (reference sequence). V gave up 5 bases and J gave up 4 bases; unmatched junction bases: 12. The CDR3 extends over 17 amino acids. CDR3 sequence: CASSVSVLAGGGETQYF. The CDR3, as DNA: TGTGCCAGCAGCGTTAGCGTCCTAGCGGGAGGAGGAGAGACCCAGTACTTC.

The V gene is TRBV18, the J gene TRBJ2-3, with D tentatively TRBD1 (7 bases). CDR3 size: 19 residues. The V end lost 4 bases, the J end lost 2 bases, and 25 bases lay between the germline ends. Germline V gives CDR1 KGHSH, CDR2 LQKENI. This CDR3 reads CASSRVANGGGPFTDTQYF. For the CDR3, the DNA is TGTGCCAGCTCACGGGTCGCGAACGGAGGGGGCCCCTTCACAGATACGCAGTATTTT.

The chain couples TRBV5-1 to TRBJ2-1, with a tentative D call TRBD2 (6 bases). The ends were cut back, 3 bases at V and 0 bases at J, with 22 bases in the middle. Germline-derived CDR1 and CDR2 are SGHRS and YFSETQ. The CDR3 contains 19 residues. CDR3 region: CASSSGLYQAGSSYNEQFF. CDR3 bases: TGCGCCAGCAGCTCCGGCTTGTATCAAGCGGGCAGCTCCTACAATGAGCAGTTCTTC. The full variable domain, its missing parts supplied by reference TRBV5-1 and TRBJ2-1, is KAGVTQTPRYLIKTRGQQVTLSCSPISGHRSVSWYQQTPGQGLQFLFEYFSETQRNKGNFPGRFSGRQFSNSRSEMNVSTLELGDSALYLCASSSGLYQAGSSYNEQFFGPGTRLTVL.

V and J are TRBV7-9 and TRBJ1-5; D is perhaps TRBD1 (6 bases). V lost 7 bases and J lost 2, with 9 bases in between. The germline V gene encodes CDR1 SEHNR and CDR2 FQNEAQ (reference sequence). The CDR3 sequence is 13 residues long. CDR3 DNA: TGTGCCAGCACAGGGGAAGGCAATCAGCCCCAGCATTTT. Its translation: CASTGEGNQPQHF.

The genes are TRBV27 and TRBJ2-5; D is perhaps TRBD2 (5 bases). Trimming stripped 3 bases from V and 4 bases from J, with 15 bases between. The CDR3 runs 15 residues. The germline V gene has CDR1 MNHEY and CDR2 SMNVEV (reference sequence). The DNA for the CDR3 is TGTGCCAGCAGTTTCTCTAGCATCCTTCGAGAGACCCAGTACTTC. Its protein is CASSFSSILRETQYF.

The J gene is TRBJ2-1, the V gene TRBV7-6; weak D call: TRBD2 (5 bases). Germline V gene sequence: CDR1 SGHVS, CDR2 FNYEAQ. The CDR3 spans 14 residues. V lost 2 bases and J lost 5, with 10 bases in between. CDR3 nucleotide sequence: TGTGCCAGCAGCTTATTCGAGGGAAACAATGAGCAGTTCTTC. It codes for CASSLFEGNNEQFF.

This chain connects TRBV18 to TRBJ1-4; a possible D gene is TRBD1 (5 bases). This CDR3 is 15 amino acids long. Trimming took 3 bases from V and 7 from J, leaving 15 bases between them. From germline, CDR1 is KGHSH and CDR2 LQKENI. CDR3 sequence reads: CASSPSSGGREKLFF. The CDR3 region has the DNA TGTGCCAGCTCACCGTCGTCCGGGGGACGTGAAAAACTGTTTTTT. Complete variable domain (other parts from reference TRBV18 and TRBJ1-4): NAGVMQNPRHLVRRRGQEARLRCSPMKGHSHVYWYRQLPEEGLKFMVYLQKENIIDESGMPKERFSAEFPKEGPSILRIQQVVRGDSAAYFCASSPSSGGREKLFFGSGTQLSVL.

This chain links TRBV19 with TRBJ2-2, with 12 bases fitting TRBD2. The length of the CDR3 is 15 residues. The V gene's germline CDR1 is LNHDA and CDR2 SQIVND (reference sequence). With 6 bases clipped from V and 7 bases from J, the junction kept 6 bases outside the gene matches. As DNA, the CDR3 is TGTGCCAGTAGAGCTAGCGGGAGGGCCATCGGGGAGCTGTTTTTT. Translated, it gives CASRASGRAIGELFF.

The rearrangement joins TRBV5-1 to TRBJ1-4; 7 nucleotides match TRBD1. The CDR3 spans 12 residues. After removal of 2 bases from V and 10 bases from J, the junction contained 2 bases not matched to a gene. CDR1 is SGHRS and CDR2 is YFSETQ in the germline V gene. The DNA of the CDR3 is TGCGCCAGCAGCTTTGAGGGGGCAAAACTGTTTTTT. Translating gives CASSFEGAKLFF. Combining the CDR3 with reference TRBV5-1 and TRBJ1-4 gives the whole variable domain KAGVTQTPRYLIKTRGQQVTLSCSPISGHRSVSWYQQTPGQGLQFLFEYFSETQRNKGNFPGRFSGRQFSNSRSEMNVSTLELGDSALYLCASSFEGAKLFFGSGTQLSVL.

This chain links TRBV4-2 with TRBJ1-4, with 8 bases matching TRBD1. This CDR3 has 17 amino acids. Germline loops: CDR1 LGHNA, CDR2 YNFKEQ. The junction had 14 bases not matched to a gene; V was cut back by 6 bases and J by 5 bases. The CDR3 loop reads CASRVRDRGPSNEKLFF. In DNA form, the CDR3 reads TGTGCCAGCAGGGTCCGCGACAGGGGACCTTCAAATGAAAAACTGTTTTTT.